Following are 17 T cell receptor beta chains from one sample sequenced in a study of blood T cell repertoires in COVID-19. Generated by immunoSEQ multiplex PCR, the TCRdb table keeps only in-frame clones and is missing some. The repertoire has 150,000 or so clones, about 91% of them found once; the top ten carry 1.6%. Sequencing input: peripheral blood. The receptors derive from a woman between 45 and 60 years old with acute or convalescent COVID-19.

This clone was seen once. CDR3 in DNA: TGTGCCAGCAGCCCCGGGGCAGGCGGGGGTTCTTATACGCAGTATTTT. Translation: CASSPGAGGGSYTQYF. The chain carries TRBV7-7 and TRBJ2-3, with 7 bases identical to TRBD2. CDR1 SSHAT and CDR2 FNYEAQ come from the germline V gene (reference sequence). The V segment lost 5 bases and the J segment 7 bases; nucleotides outside the gene matches: 15. This CDR3 is built from 16 residues.

The gene calls are TRBV14 and TRBJ1-2, with a possible D match to TRBD1 (5 bases). Per the germline V gene, CDR1 is SGHDN and CDR2 is FVKESK. This CDR3 contains 14 residues. V was shortened by 0 bases and J by 8 bases, with 13 bases between the two germline ends. CDR3 nucleotide sequence: TGTGCCAGCAGCCAAGATCTCAGGGATCGAGGCTACACCTTC. This translates into CASSQDLRDRGYTF.

The chain has TRBV7-8 and TRBJ2-3; TRBD2 aligns across 13 bases. The CDR3 is made up of 16 amino acids. CDR1 is SGHVS, CDR2 FQNEAQ, per germline. After removal of 3 bases from V and 8 bases from J, the junction contained 8 bases not matched to a gene. As DNA, the CDR3 is TGTGCCAGCAGCTTTGTGACTAGCGGGGGGCGAGGTACGCAGTATTTT. Translation: CASSFVTSGGRGTQYF. Supplemented by reference TRBV7-8 and TRBJ2-3, the full variable domain reads GAGVSQSPRYKVAKRGQDVALRCDPISGHVSLFWYQQALGQGPEFLTYFQNEAQLDKSGLPSDRFFAERPEGSVSTLKIQRTQQEDSAVYLCASSFVTSGGRGTQYFGPGTRLTVL.

The gene calls are TRBV27 and TRBJ2-7; tentative D call: TRBD2 (6 bases). Germline-derived CDR1 and CDR2 are MNHEY and SMNVEV (reference sequence). Trimming removed 4 bases from V and 3 bases from J, with 16 bases in between. There are 15 residues in the CDR3. The DNA for the CDR3 is TGTGCCAGCAGTTGGGGTGGGGGAGGCTTCTACGAGCAGTACTTC. It translates to CASSWGGGGFYEQYF.

The CDR3: CASSLRTPGGETQYF. The DNA for the CDR3 is TGTGCCAGCAGCTTACGGACCCCAGGAGGAGAGACCCAGTACTTC. The genes are TRBV7-9 and TRBJ2-5; D is possibly TRBD2 (5 bases). The CDR3 spans 15 residues. V was pared by 2 bases and J by 4 bases, with 14 bases between. In germline, CDR1 is SEHNR, CDR2 FQNEAQ (reference sequence).

V usage is TRBV2 and J usage is TRBJ2-3; D perhaps matches TRBD2 (5 bases). Germline assignment: CDR1 SNHLY and CDR2 FYNNEI. Trimming cost V 5 bases and J 8 bases, with 8 bases left between them. The CDR3 extends over 11 amino acids. In nucleotides, the CDR3 is TGTGCCAGCAGTAAGGCGGGTACGCAGTATTTT. Protein: CASSKAGTQYF. Full variable domain (remainder filled in from reference TRBV2 and TRBJ2-3): EPEVTQTPSHQVTQMGQEVILRCVPISNHLYFYWYRQILGQKVEFLVSFYNNEISEKSEIFDDQFSVERPDGSNFTLKIRSTKLEDSAMYFCASSKAGTQYFGPGTRLTVL.

The rearrangement joins TRBV19 to TRBJ1-3, with a possible D match to TRBD1 (5 bases). V was trimmed by 4 bases and J by 4 bases, leaving 11 bases between them. Germline CDR1 LNHDA, CDR2 SQIVND (reference sequence). CDR3 length: 14 amino acids. The CDR3 is CASSKAGKGNTIYF. The DNA for the CDR3 is TGTGCCAGTAGTAAAGCAGGGAAGGGAAACACCATATATTTT.

The J gene is TRBJ2-7, the V gene TRBV4-3; TRBD2 is a possible D gene (6 bases). Trimming took 4 bases from V and 2 from J, leaving 12 bases between them. Germline CDR1 is LGHNA and CDR2 is YSLEER. This CDR3 spans 14 amino acids. The chain's CDR3 is CASSPGWGAYEQYF. In nucleotides, the CDR3 is TGCGCCAGCAGCCCAGGGTGGGGGGCCTACGAGCAGTACTTC.

The chain couples TRBV2 to TRBJ1-2; D is unresolved. CDR1 is SNHLY and CDR2 is FYNNEI in the germline V gene. The CDR3 contains 12 residues. The germline V and J ends were trimmed by 4 bases and 2 bases, with 5 bases remaining between them. The CDR3 protein is CASSVSNYGYTF. DNA of the CDR3: TGTGCCAGCAGTGTTTCAAACTATGGCTACACCTTC.

CDR3 protein: CASSQDMELGQRNTEAFF. The CDR3 DNA sequence: TGTGCCAGCAGCCAAGATATGGAGTTGGGACAGAGGAACACTGAAGCTTTCTTT. The V gene is TRBV3-1 (or the pseudogene TRBV3-2), the J gene TRBJ1-1; the match to TRBD1 covers 7 bases. The CDR3 spans 18 residues. The V gene's germline CDR1 is LGHDT and CDR2 YNNKEL (reference sequence). J lost 1 base, V lost 0 bases, and 11 bases had no gene match.

CDR3 bases: TGCGCCAGCAGCCAGATTTTTAGCGGGGACTACAATGAGCAGTTCTTC. This sequence encodes CASSQIFSGDYNEQFF. This chain uses TRBV4-1 with TRBJ2-1; TRBD2 matches 8 bases. The CDR3 runs 16 residues. The ends lost 3 bases at V and 3 bases at J; junction bases unmatched: 7. The V gene's germline CDR1 is MGHRA and CDR2 YSYEKL.

This chain's CDR3 is CAISERQVNNSPLHF. CDR3 sequence (DNA): TGTGCCATCAGTGAGCGACAGGTGAATAATTCACCCCTCCACTTT. V and J are TRBV10-3 and TRBJ1-6; D may be TRBD1 (6 bases). CDR1 ENHRY and CDR2 SYGVKD come from the germline V gene. CDR3 size: 15 residues. V lost 2 bases, J lost 5 bases, and 10 bases lay in between.

The gene calls are TRBV4-3 and TRBJ2-7; the D gene is possibly TRBD2 (6 bases). The CDR3 sequence is 16 residues long. Trimming took 4 bases from V and 3 from J, leaving 19 bases between them. Germline V gives CDR1 LGHNA, CDR2 YSLEER. In DNA form, the CDR3 reads TGCGCCAGCAGCCCGGGGACTGGGGACTCCCACTACGAGCAGTACTTC. It is translated as CASSPGTGDSHYEQYF.

The chain links TRBV18 to TRBJ2-7; 11 nucleotides agree with TRBD2. V shed 5 bases, J shed 1 base, and the junction held 4 bases outside the gene matches. This CDR3 has 15 amino acids. CDR1 and CDR2 from the germline V gene are KGHSH and LQKENI. CDR3 amino acids: CASSAGTSGSYEQYF. The CDR3 DNA reads TGTGCCAGCTCAGCAGGGACTAGCGGTTCCTACGAGCAGTACTTC.

CDR3 nucleotide sequence: TGTGCCAGCAGCTTGTCACAGGGGGTTCCATACGAGCAGTACTTC. Amino acid sequence: CASSLSQGVPYEQYF. J is TRBJ2-7 and V is TRBV5-4, with 8 bases lining up with TRBD1. This CDR3 has 15 amino acids. Trimming removed 1 base from V and 4 bases from J; junction bases left unmatched: 7. The germline CDR1 and CDR2 sequences are SGHNT and YYREEE (reference sequence).

The rearrangement joins TRBV13 to TRBJ2-1; D remains unclear. Deletions cut 3 bases from V and 0 bases from J, with 12 bases between. The V gene's germline CDR1 is PRHDT and CDR2 FYEKMQ (reference sequence). The CDR3 sequence is 16 residues long. CDR3 in DNA: TGTGCCAGCAGCTTCTTAGGTACAGTCTCCTACAATGAGCAGTTCTTC. This codes for CASSFLGTVSYNEQFF.

The V gene is TRBV5-4, the J gene TRBJ1-4, with D possibly matching TRBD1 (6 bases). The V gene lost 4 bases and the J gene lost 7 bases, with 20 bases spanning the gap. Germline CDR1 SGHNT, CDR2 YYREEE (reference sequence). CDR3 length equals 16 residues. This chain's CDR3 is CASSRGGARVVEKLFF. The CDR3 bases are TGTGCCAGCAGCCGCGGGGGCGCCAGGGTTGTTGAAAAACTGTTTTTT.